The 3 T cell receptor beta chains reported below all come from one sample, sequenced in a study of post-analysis software for immune sequencing data (dated by TCRdb to between 2015 and 2017). Here is what the overall study found, with its caveats: Patients showed significantly higher frequencies than controls for about 5 TRBV segments, among them TRBV5-6, TRBV5-1 and TRBV20-1.

The antigens these receptors bind are not known. Library generation was performed with PCR. For sequencing, an Illumina HiSeq 2500 was employed. Unique molecular identifiers were incorporated into TCR beta cDNA libraries to reduce PCR and sequencing biases. TCRdb passed the public sequencing reads through fastp at Q25 and MiXCR, retaining productive beta sequences. All rows with the same CDR3 protein become a single entry with the most common DNA and genes. The sample table records fewer than 850,000 distinct CDR3 sequences; roughly 27% of these occur just once. Of the sample, more than 0.45% is held by the ten largest clones. What was sequenced was blood. Receptor source: a girl aged 5 to 17 with multiple sclerosis.

This clonotype was seen many times. This chain connects TRBV7-2 to TRBJ2-7; D tentatively reads TRBD1 or TRBD2 (5 bases each). The germline V gene has CDR1 SGHTA and CDR2 FQGNSA. CDR3 size: 15 residues. V was clipped by 5 bases and J by 3 bases, with 17 bases between them. CDR3 protein: CASSQGVGNVYEQYF. CDR3 bases: TGTGCCAGCAGCCAGGGAGTCGGGAATGTCTACGAGCAGTACTTC.

This clonotype was detected many times. The V gene is TRBV11-3, the J gene TRBJ2-1; no definite D call. This CDR3 is built from 14 residues. V was clipped by 5 bases and J by 5 bases, with 13 bases between them. Germline values: CDR1 SGHNT, CDR2 YENEEA. CDR3 amino acids: CASSPPHKDNEQFF. In DNA, the CDR3 is TGTGCCAGCAGCCCCCCCCACAAGGACAATGAGCAGTTCTTC.

This clonotype has ten or more counts. CDR3 in amino acids: CSASPSHEQFF. CDR3 nucleotide sequence: TGCAGTGCTAGCCCCTCCCATGAGCAGTTCTTC. The chain couples TRBV20-1 to TRBJ2-1; D remains unclear. The germline gives CDR1 DFQATT, CDR2 SNEGSKA (reference sequence). V was pared by 3 bases and J by 8 bases, with 8 bases between. The CDR3 has 11 amino acids.